This TCR beta chain was sequenced in a study of T cell repertoires in cytomegalovirus infection. TCRdb itself ran the reads through MiXCR, one entry per CDR3 protein. The sample includes some 920,000 distinct CDR3 sequences, around 29% of them seen just once. This CDR3 has 18 amino acids. Germline CDR1 MNHNS, CDR2 SASEGT. With V trimmed by 6 bases and J by 0 bases, 9 bases remained unmatched. This clonotype was counted between two and nine times. Antigen unknown. The rearrangement joins TRBV6-1 to TRBJ2-6; 9 bases fit TRBD1. The TCR originated in a human donor in good health (CMV status not recorded). Some clones in this sample may be carry-over from other donors' samples. The sample was cultured CD8+ T cells from PBMCs, taken from culture after CMV antigen stimulation. The CDR3 loop reads CASRIAGQGVSGANVLTF. The CDR3 DNA reads as TGTGCCAGCAGAATCGCGGGACAGGGTGTCTCTGGGGCCAACGTCCTGACTTTC.